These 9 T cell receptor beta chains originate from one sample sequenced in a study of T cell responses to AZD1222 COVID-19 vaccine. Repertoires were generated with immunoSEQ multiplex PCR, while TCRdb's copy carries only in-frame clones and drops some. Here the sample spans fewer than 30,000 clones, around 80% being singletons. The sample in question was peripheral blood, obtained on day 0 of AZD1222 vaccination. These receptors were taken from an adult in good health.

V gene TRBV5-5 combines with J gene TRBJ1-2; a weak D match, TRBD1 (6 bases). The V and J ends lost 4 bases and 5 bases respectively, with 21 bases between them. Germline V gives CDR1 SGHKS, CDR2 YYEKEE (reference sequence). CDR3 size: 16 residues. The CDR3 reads CASSPPIETGNYGYTF. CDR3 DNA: TGTGCCAGCAGCCCACCTATAGAGACAGGCAATTATGGCTACACCTTC.

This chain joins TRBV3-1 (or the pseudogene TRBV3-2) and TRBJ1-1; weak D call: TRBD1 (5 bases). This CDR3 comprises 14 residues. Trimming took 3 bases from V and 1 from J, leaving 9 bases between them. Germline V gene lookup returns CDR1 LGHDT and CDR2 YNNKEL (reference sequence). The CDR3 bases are TGTGCCAGCAGCCACAGGACATCGAACACTGAAGCTTTCTTT. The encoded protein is CASSHRTSNTEAFF.

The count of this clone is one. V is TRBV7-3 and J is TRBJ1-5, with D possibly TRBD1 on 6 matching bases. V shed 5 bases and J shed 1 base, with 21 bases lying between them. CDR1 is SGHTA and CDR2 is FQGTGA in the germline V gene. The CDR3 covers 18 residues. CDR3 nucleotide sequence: TGTGCCAGCAGCCCCAGGGCCGTGGGGGCGGGAAGCAATCAGCCCCAGCATTTT. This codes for CASSPRAVGAGSNQPQHF. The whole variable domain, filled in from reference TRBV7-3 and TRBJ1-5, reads GAGVSQTPSNKVTEKGKYVELRCDPISGHTALYWYRQSLGQGPEFLIYFQGTGAADDSGLPNDRFFAVRPEGSVSTLKIQRTERGDSAVYLCASSPRAVGAGSNQPQHFGDGTRLSIL.

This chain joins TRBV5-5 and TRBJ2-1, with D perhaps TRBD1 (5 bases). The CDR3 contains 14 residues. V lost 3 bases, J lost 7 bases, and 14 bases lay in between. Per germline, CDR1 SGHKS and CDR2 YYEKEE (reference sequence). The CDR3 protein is CASSSNAGSNEQFF. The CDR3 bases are TGTGCCAGCAGCTCCAACGCAGGGTCGAATGAGCAGTTCTTC. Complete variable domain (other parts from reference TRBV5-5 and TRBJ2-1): DAGVTQSPTHLIKTRGQQVTLRCSPISGHKSVSWYQQVLGQGPQFIFQYYEKEERGRGNFPDRFSARQFPNYSSELNVNALLLGDSALYLCASSSNAGSNEQFFGPGTRLTVL.

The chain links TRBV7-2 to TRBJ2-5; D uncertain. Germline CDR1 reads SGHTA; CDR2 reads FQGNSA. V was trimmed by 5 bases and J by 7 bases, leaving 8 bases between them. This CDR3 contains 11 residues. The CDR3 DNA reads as TGTGCCAGCAGCACCCGCCGGACCCAGTACTTC. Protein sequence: CASSTRRTQYF. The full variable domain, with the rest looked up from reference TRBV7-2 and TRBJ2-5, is GAGVSQSPSNKVTEKGKDVELRCDPISGHTALYWYRQSLGQGLEFLIYFQGNSAPDKSGLPSDRFSAERTGGSVSTLTIQRTQQEDSAVYLCASSTRRTQYFGPGTRLLVL.

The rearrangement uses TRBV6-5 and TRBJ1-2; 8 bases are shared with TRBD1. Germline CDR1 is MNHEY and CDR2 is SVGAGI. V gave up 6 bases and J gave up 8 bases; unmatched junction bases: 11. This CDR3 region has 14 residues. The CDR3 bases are TGTGCCAGCAGCCCAGGGGGCTCCCTCTTAGGCTACACCTTC. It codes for CASSPGGSLLGYTF.

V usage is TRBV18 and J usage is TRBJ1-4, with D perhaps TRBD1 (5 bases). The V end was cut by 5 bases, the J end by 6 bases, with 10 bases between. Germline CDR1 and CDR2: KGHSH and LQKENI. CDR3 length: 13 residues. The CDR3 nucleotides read TGTGCCAGCTCAAGAGGGGAGGATGAAAAACTGTTTTTT. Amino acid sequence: CASSRGEDEKLFF.

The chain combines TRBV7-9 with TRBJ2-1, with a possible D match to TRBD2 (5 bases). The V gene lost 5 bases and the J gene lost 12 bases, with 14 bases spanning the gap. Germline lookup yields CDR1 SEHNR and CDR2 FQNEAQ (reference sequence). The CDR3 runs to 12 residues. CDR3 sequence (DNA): TGTGCCAGCAGCCCAGAACTAGGGTTGCAGTTCTTC. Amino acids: CASSPELGLQFF.

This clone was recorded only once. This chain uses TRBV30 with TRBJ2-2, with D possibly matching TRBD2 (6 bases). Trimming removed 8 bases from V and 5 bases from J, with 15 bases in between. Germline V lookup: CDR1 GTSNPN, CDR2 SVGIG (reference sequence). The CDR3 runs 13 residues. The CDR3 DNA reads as TGTGCCCGATTAAAGGGAGGAACCGGGGAGCTGTTTTTT. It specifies CARLKGGTGELFF. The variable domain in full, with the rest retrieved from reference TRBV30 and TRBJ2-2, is SQTIHQWPATLVQPVGSPLSLECTVEGTSNPNLYWYRQAAGRGLQLLFYSVGIGQISSEVPQNLSASRPQDRQFILSSKKLLLSDSGFYLCARLKGGTGELFFGEGSRLTVL.